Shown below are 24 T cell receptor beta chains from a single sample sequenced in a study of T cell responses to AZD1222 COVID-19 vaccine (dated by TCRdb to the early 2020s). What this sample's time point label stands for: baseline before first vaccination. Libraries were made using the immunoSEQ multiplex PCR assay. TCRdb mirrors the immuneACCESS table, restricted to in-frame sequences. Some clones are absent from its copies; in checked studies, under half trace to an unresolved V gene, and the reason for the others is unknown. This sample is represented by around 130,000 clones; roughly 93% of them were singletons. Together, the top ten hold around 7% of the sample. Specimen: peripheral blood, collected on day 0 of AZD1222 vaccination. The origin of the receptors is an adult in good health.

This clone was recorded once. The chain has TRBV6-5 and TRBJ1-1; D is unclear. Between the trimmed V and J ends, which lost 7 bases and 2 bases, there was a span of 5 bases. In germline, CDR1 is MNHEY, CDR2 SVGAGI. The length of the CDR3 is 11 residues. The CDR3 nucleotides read TGTGCCAGCACCTATAACACTGAAGCTTTCTTT. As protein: CASTYNTEAFF.

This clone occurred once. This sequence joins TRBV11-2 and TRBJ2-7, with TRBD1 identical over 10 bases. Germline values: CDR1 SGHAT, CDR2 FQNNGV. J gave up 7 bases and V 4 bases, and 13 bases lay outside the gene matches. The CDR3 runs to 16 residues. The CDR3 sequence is CASSSWDRTGGREQYF. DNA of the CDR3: TGTGCCAGCAGCTCCTGGGACAGGACAGGGGGTCGGGAGCAGTACTTC. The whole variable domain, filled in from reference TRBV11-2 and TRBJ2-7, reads EAGVAQSPRYKIIEKRQSVAFWCNPISGHATLYWYQQILGQGPKLLIQFQNNGVVDDSQLPKDRFSAERLKGVDSTLKIQPAKLEDSAVYLCASSSWDRTGGREQYFGPGTRLTVT.

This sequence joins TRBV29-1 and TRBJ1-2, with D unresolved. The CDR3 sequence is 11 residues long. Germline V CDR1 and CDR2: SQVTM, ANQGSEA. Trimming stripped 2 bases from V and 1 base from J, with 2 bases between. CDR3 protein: CSVEYNYGYTF. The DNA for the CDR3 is TGCAGCGTTGAATATAACTATGGCTACACCTTC. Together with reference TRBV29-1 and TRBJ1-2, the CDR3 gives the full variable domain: SAVISQKPSRDICQRGTSLTIQCQVDSQVTMMFWYRQQPGQSLTLIATANQGSEATYESGFVIDKFPISRPNLTFSTLTVSNMSPEDSSIYLCSVEYNYGYTFGSGTRLTVV.

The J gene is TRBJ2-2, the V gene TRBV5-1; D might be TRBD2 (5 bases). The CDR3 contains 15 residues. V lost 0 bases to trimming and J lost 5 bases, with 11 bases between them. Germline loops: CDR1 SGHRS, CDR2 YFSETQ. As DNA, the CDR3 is TGCGCCAGCAGCTTGGATACTCGGGATACCGGGGAGCTGTTTTTT. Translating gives CASSLDTRDTGELFF.

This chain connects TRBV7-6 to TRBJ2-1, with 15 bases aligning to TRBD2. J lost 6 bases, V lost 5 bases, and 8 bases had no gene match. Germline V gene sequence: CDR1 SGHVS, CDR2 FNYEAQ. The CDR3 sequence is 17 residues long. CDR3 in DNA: TGTGCCAGCAGCCCGGGACTAGCGGGAGGACTGGGCAATGAGCAGTTCTTC. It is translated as CASSPGLAGGLGNEQFF.

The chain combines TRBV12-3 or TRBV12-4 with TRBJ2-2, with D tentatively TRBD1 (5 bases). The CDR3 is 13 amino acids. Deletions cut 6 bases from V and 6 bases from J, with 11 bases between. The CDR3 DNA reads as TGTGCCAGCAGGGGGCGCGTTCCCGGGGAGCTGTTTTTT. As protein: CASRGRVPGELFF.

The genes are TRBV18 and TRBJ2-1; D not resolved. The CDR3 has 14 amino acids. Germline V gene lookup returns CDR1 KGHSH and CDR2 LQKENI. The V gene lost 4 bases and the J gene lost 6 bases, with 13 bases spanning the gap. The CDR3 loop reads CASSLARARNEQFF. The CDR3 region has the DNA TGTGCCAGCTCACTCGCTAGAGCGCGCAATGAGCAGTTCTTC. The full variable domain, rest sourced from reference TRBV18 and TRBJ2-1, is NAGVMQNPRHLVRRRGQEARLRCSPMKGHSHVYWYRQLPEEGLKFMVYLQKENIIDESGMPKERFSAEFPKEGPSILRIQQVVRGDSAAYFCASSLARARNEQFFGPGTRLTVL.

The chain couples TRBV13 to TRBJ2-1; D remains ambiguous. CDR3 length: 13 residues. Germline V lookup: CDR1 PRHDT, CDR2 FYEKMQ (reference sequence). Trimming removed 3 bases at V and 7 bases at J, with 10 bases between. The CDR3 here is CASSFKRYNEQFF. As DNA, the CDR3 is TGTGCCAGCAGCTTTAAACGGTATAATGAGCAGTTCTTC.

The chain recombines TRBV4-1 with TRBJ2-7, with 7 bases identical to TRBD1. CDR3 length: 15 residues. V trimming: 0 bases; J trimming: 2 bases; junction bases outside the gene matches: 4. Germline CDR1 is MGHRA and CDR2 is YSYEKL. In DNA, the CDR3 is TGCGCCAGCAGCCAAGACGCCCAGGGGGCCTACGAGCAGTACTTC. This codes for CASSQDAQGAYEQYF.

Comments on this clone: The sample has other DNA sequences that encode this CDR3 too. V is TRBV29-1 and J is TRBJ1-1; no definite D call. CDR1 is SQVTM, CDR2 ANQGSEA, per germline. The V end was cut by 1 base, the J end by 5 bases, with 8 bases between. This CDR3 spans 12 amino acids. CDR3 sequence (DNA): TGCAGCGTTGAAGGGTCGGGGACTGAAGCTTTCTTT. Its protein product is CSVEGSGTEAFF.

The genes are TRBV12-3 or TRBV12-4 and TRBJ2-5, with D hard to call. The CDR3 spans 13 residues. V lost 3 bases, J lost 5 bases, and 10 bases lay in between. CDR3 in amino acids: CASSFGVGETQYF. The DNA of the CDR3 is TGTGCCAGCAGTTTTGGGGTCGGCGAGACCCAGTACTTC.

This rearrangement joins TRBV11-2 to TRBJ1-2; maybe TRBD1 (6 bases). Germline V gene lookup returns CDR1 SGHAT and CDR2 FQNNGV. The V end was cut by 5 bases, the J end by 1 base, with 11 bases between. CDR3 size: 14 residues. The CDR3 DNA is TGTGCCAGCAGCCTACAGGGATATAACTATGGCTACACCTTC. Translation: CASSLQGYNYGYTF.

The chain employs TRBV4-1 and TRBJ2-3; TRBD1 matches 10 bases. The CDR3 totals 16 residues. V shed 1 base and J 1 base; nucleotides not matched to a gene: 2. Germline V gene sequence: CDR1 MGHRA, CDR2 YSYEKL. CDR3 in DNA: TGCGCCAGCAGCCAAGTAGGGACAGGGGGCACAGATACGCAGTATTTT. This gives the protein CASSQVGTGGTDTQYF.

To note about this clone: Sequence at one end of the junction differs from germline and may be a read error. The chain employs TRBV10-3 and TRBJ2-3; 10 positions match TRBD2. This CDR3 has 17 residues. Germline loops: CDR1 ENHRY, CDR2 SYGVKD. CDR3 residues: CAISEGSSSGSTDTQYF. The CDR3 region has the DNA TGTGCCATCAGTGAGGGAAGCTCTAGCGGGAGCACGGATACGCAGTATTTT.

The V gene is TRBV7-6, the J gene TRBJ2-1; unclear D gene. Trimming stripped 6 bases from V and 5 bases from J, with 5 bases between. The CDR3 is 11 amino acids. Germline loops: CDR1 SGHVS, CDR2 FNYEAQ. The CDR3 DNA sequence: TGTGCCAGCAGTTTACACAATGAGCAGTTCTTC. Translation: CASSLHNEQFF.

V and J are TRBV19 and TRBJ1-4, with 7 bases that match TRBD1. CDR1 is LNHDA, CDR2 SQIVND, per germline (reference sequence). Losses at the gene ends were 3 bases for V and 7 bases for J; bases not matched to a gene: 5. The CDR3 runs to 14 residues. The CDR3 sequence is CASSIDRAAEKLFF. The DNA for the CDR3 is TGTGCCAGTAGTATCGACAGGGCGGCTGAAAAACTGTTTTTT.

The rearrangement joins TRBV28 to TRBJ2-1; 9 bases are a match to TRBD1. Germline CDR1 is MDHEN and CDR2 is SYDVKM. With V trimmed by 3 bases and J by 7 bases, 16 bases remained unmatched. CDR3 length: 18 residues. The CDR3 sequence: CASSFEEWWDRARNEQFF. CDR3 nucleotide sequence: TGTGCCAGCAGTTTTGAGGAGTGGTGGGACAGGGCCCGAAATGAGCAGTTCTTC.

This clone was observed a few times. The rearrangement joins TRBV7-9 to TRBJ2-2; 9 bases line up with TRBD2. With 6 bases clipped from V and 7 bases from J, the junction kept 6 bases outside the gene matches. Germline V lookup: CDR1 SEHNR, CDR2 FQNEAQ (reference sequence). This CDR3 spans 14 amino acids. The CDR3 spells CASSLSGSGGELFF. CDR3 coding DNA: TGTGCCAGCAGTCTTAGCGGGAGTGGCGGGGAGCTGTTTTTT.

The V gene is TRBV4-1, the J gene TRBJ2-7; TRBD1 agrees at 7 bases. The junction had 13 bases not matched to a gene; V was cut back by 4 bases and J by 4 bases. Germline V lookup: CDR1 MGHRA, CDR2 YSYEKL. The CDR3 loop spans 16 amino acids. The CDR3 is CASSLKPGTEKYEQYF. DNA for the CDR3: TGCGCCAGCAGCCTAAAGCCCGGGACAGAGAAGTACGAGCAGTACTTC.

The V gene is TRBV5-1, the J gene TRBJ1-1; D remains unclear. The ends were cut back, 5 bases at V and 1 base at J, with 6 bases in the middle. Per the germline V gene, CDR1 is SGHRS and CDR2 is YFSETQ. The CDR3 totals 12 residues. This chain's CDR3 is CASSNQNTEAFF. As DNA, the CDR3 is TGCGCCAGCAGTAACCAGAACACTGAAGCTTTCTTT.

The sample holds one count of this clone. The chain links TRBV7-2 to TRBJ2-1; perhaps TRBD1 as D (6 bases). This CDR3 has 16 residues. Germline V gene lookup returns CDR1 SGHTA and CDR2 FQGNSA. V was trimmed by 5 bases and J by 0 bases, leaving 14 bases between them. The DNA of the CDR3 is TGTGCCAGCAGCCCACAGGGTCCTAGCTCCTACAATGAGCAGTTCTTC. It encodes CASSPQGPSSYNEQFF. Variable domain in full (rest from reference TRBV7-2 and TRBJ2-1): GAGVSQSPSNKVTEKGKDVELRCDPISGHTALYWYRQSLGQGLEFLIYFQGNSAPDKSGLPSDRFSAERTGGSVSTLTIQRTQQEDSAVYLCASSPQGPSSYNEQFFGPGTRLTVL.

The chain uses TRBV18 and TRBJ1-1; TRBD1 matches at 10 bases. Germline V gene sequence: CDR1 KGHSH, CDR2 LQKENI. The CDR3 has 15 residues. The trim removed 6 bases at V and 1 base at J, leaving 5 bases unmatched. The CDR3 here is CASSTGTGANTEAFF. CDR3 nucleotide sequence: TGTGCCAGCTCCACCGGGACAGGGGCGAACACTGAAGCTTTCTTT.

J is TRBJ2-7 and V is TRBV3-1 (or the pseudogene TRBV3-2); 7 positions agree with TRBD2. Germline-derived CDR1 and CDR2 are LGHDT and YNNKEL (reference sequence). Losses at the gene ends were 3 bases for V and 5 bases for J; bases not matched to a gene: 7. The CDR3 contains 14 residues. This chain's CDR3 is CASSQASAGDEQYF. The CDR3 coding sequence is TGTGCCAGCAGCCAGGCGTCTGCGGGGGACGAGCAGTACTTC.

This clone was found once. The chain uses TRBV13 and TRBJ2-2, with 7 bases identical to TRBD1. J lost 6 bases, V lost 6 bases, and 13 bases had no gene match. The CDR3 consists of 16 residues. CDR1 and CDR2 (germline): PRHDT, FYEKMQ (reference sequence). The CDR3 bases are TGTGCCAGCAGAGCATCCGGGACAGAAAATTCCGGGGAGCTGTTTTTT. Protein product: CASRASGTENSGELFF.